The 2 T cell receptor beta chains listed next were all sequenced from one sample in a study of CD8+ T cells in alopecia areata. RNA extraction and reverse transcription yielded cDNA as sequencing template. TCRdb's table, derived via immunoSEQ multiplex PCR, lists solely in-frame clones and lacks some. This sample has 180,000 or so clones, with roughly 66% found just once. The sequencing used CD8+ T cells sorted from blood, collected at week 0. The receptors were sampled from a human donor with alopecia areata.

The genes are TRBV30 and TRBJ1-5; D call uncertain. Germline CDR1 is GTSNPN and CDR2 is SVGIG (reference sequence). V lost 1 base and J 1 base, leaving 5 bases between the germline ends. This CDR3 contains 13 residues. The CDR3 is CAWSDYSNQPQHF. CDR3 coding DNA: TGTGCCTGGAGTGACTACAGCAATCAGCCCCAGCATTTT.

The rearrangement links TRBV4-1 to TRBJ2-1; the D is unclear. The CDR3 loop spans 11 amino acids. CDR1 and CDR2 (germline): MGHRA, YSYEKL. Trimming removed 4 bases at V and 9 bases at J, with 7 bases between. CDR3 sequence reads: CASSRNSEQFF. As DNA, the CDR3 is TGCGCCAGCAGCCGGAACAGTGAGCAGTTCTTC.